Below are 29 T cell receptor beta chains sequenced from a single sample in a study of human T cells and chemical hapten exposure. Via MiXCR, TCRdb re-called the RACE reads, giving one row per CDR3 protein. The table records 340,000 or so distinct CDR3 sequences, 5.5% to 8% of them present only once. Indicated time point: patch test 1, 2 weeks after DPC sensitization. The treatment is: therapeutic diphenylcyclopropenone sensitization with weekly scalp DPC. The sequencing here drew on whole blood, taken in connection with sensitization to the hapten diphenylcyclopropenone (DPC). The receptors originated from a woman aged 18-29 years with alopecia areata. Some clones in this sample may be carry-over from other donors' samples.

This sequence joins TRBV12-3 or TRBV12-4 and TRBJ1-5; the D gene is possibly TRBD1 (5 bases). The CDR3 is made up of 14 amino acids. V was pared by 4 bases and J by 7 bases, with 14 bases between. CDR3 sequence: CASSYRGRGQPQHF. The CDR3 DNA is TGTGCCAGCAGTTATAGAGGGAGGGGACAGCCCCAGCATTTT.

This clonotype has at least ten counts. The V gene is TRBV11-2, the J gene TRBJ2-1, with D possibly being TRBD2 (5 bases). V gave up 0 bases and J gave up 0 bases, with 12 bases separating them. The CDR3 loop spans 17 amino acids. CDR1 SGHAT and CDR2 FQNNGV come from the germline V gene. The CDR3 region has the DNA TGTGCCAGCAGCTTAGAAATGAGGGCCCTCTCCTACAATGAGCAGTTCTTC. This encodes CASSLEMRALSYNEQFF. Supplemented by reference TRBV11-2 and TRBJ2-1, the full variable domain reads EAGVAQSPRYKIIEKRQSVAFWCNPISGHATLYWYQQILGQGPKLLIQFQNNGVVDDSQLPKDRFSAERLKGVDSTLKIQPAKLEDSAVYLCASSLEMRALSYNEQFFGPGTRLTVL.

The V gene is TRBV3-1, the J gene TRBJ1-1, with D maybe TRBD1 (6 bases). Trimming took off 1 base at V and 5 bases at J, with 20 bases between the two ends. The CDR3 is 17 residues long. Germline-derived CDR1 and CDR2 are LGHDT and YNNKEL (reference sequence). Here the CDR3 DNA reads TGTGCCAGCAGCCAAGTTCCCCCCGACAGGAGAGTTACTGAAGCTTTCTTT. This translates into CASSQVPPDRRVTEAFF.

This clonotype was observed a handful of times. The chain recombines TRBV24-1 with TRBJ2-3; D not certain. The CDR3 spans 12 residues. The germline CDR1 and CDR2 sequences are KGHDR and SFDVKD. Trimming cost V 3 bases and J 10 bases, with 10 bases left between them. In DNA, the CDR3 is TGTGCCACCAGTGATCAGGCGACTTCGCAGTATTTT. As protein: CATSDQATSQYF.

This clonotype turned up a few times. This chain uses TRBV2 with TRBJ2-3; 8 bases agree with TRBD1. Trimming took 5 bases from V and 4 from J; bases not matched to a gene: 5. Per the germline V gene, CDR1 is SNHLY and CDR2 is FYNNEI. This CDR3 comprises 14 residues. The chain's CDR3 is CASSIQGGADTQYF. CDR3 in DNA: TGTGCCAGCAGTATACAGGGGGGAGCAGATACGCAGTATTTT.

This clonotype was counted ten times or more. V gene TRBV20-1 combines with J gene TRBJ2-1; tentative D call: TRBD1 (5 bases). There are 18 residues in the CDR3. CDR1 and CDR2 from the germline V gene are DFQATT and SNEGSKA (reference sequence). V was shortened by 0 bases and J by 0 bases, with 18 bases between the two germline ends. The CDR3 reads CSARDPRGFLSSYNEQFF. In DNA, the CDR3 is TGCAGTGCTAGAGATCCTAGGGGCTTCCTGAGCTCCTACAATGAGCAGTTCTTC.

In its sample, this clonotype was seen many times. The chain uses TRBV6-1 and TRBJ1-5, with no clear D. This CDR3 is 13 amino acids long. Between the trimmed V and J ends, which lost 6 bases and 0 bases, there was a span of 6 bases. Looked up from germline, CDR1 is MNHNS and CDR2 is SASEGT. The CDR3 region is CASREYSNQPQHF. The CDR3 nucleotides read TGTGCCAGCAGGGAATATAGCAATCAGCCCCAGCATTTT.

This clonotype was seen more than once but under ten times. This chain links TRBV7-9 with TRBJ1-5, with D perhaps TRBD1 (6 bases). CDR3 length equals 14 residues. V was pared by 5 bases and J by 5 bases, with 13 bases between. CDR1 is SEHNR and CDR2 is FQNEAQ in the germline V gene (reference sequence). CDR3: CASSEGQGDQPQHF. Here the CDR3 DNA reads TGTGCCAGCAGCGAGGGACAAGGTGATCAGCCCCAGCATTTT.

A note on this clonotype: One end of the junction fails to match germline, which may point to a read error. V and J are TRBV6-5 and TRBJ2-7; 11 positions agree with TRBD2. The CDR3 runs 14 residues. Germline loops: CDR1 MNHEY, CDR2 SVGAGI. The CDR3 nucleotides read TGTGCCACCAGTTACAAGACTAGCGGGGAAGAGCAGTACTTC. This translates into CATSYKTSGEEQYF.

The chain couples TRBV6-2 or TRBV6-3 to TRBJ1-6, with D maybe TRBD1 (6 bases). The CDR3 is 17 amino acids. Germline V gene data show CDR1 as MNHEY and CDR2 as SVGEGT. V was cut by 6 bases and J by 7 bases, with 22 bases left in between. CDR3 sequence (DNA): TGTGCCAGCAGCCCGAAGGGGGTTTTTGCGTCGAATTCACCCCTCCACTTT. Translating gives CASSPKGVFASNSPLHF.

This clonotype was counted ten times or more. The chain links TRBV20-1 to TRBJ2-7; D gene ambiguous. The CDR3 loop spans 12 amino acids. CDR1 is DFQATT, CDR2 SNEGSKA, per germline (reference sequence). V was pared by 5 bases and J by 2 bases, with 10 bases between. This CDR3 is CSALRRTYEQYF. DNA of the CDR3: TGCAGTGCTCTAAGACGGACCTACGAGCAGTACTTC.

The rearrangement uses TRBV6-5 and TRBJ2-7; D is uncertain. Germline V gene data show CDR1 as MNHEY and CDR2 as SVGAGI. This CDR3 is built from 13 residues. V lost 4 bases to trimming and J lost 6 bases, with 13 bases between them. The CDR3 loop is CASSLGSWSEQYF. The CDR3 DNA reads as TGTGCCAGCAGTTTGGGCAGTTGGAGCGAGCAGTACTTC.

The table lists this clonotype with many counts. The chain links TRBV4-1 to TRBJ1-5; no firm D call. The CDR3 spans 16 residues. V was clipped by 1 base and J by 0 bases, with 10 bases between them. Per the germline V gene, CDR1 is MGHRA and CDR2 is YSYEKL. Written as DNA, the CDR3 is TGCGCCAGCAGCCAAGTCCCCTCCTATAGCAATCAGCCCCAGCATTTT. Translated, it gives CASSQVPSYSNQPQHF.

This clonotype has just a few counts. V is TRBV6-2 or TRBV6-3 and J is TRBJ1-1; D ambiguous. This CDR3 has 17 residues. Looked up from germline, CDR1 is MNHEY and CDR2 is SVGEGT. V lost 0 bases, J lost 3 bases, and 17 bases lay in between. The CDR3 is CASSYSSEIGEDTEAFF. In nucleotides, the CDR3 is TGTGCCAGCAGTTACTCGTCGGAAATAGGTGAGGACACTGAAGCTTTCTTT.

The chain carries TRBV29-1 and TRBJ1-2; a weak D match, TRBD1 (5 bases). V was trimmed by 2 bases and J by 2 bases, leaving 12 bases between them. This CDR3 comprises 14 residues. CDR1 SQVTM and CDR2 ANQGSEA come from the germline V gene. CDR3: CSVEQGGGNYGYTF. The CDR3 DNA is TGCAGCGTTGAACAGGGAGGAGGAAACTATGGCTACACCTTC.

This clonotype was seen only a few times. The J gene is TRBJ2-3, the V gene TRBV6-2 or TRBV6-3; 11 bases fit TRBD1. The CDR3 spans 16 residues. Trimming removed 2 bases from V and 4 bases from J; junction bases left unmatched: 5. In germline, CDR1 is MNHEY, CDR2 SVGEGT. Here the CDR3 reads CASSYGDRGLPDTQYF. CDR3 DNA sequence: TGTGCCAGCAGTTACGGGGACAGGGGGTTGCCAGATACGCAGTATTTT.

This chain links TRBV11-2 with TRBJ1-1, with a weak D call TRBD1 (6 bases). The CDR3 is 15 residues long. Trimming cost V 6 bases and J 0 bases, with 14 bases left between them. Germline CDR1 and CDR2: SGHAT and FQNNGV. The CDR3, as DNA: TGTGCCAGCAGTGCGGGGGCGGCCATGAACACTGAAGCTTTCTTT. It specifies CASSAGAAMNTEAFF.

This clonotype was counted a few times. The gene calls are TRBV12-3 or TRBV12-4 and TRBJ2-1; possible D gene TRBD1, 6 bases. The CDR3 runs 17 residues. V was clipped by 3 bases and J by 7 bases, with 22 bases between them. CDR3 amino acids: CASSFGVGAGRRNEQFF. As DNA, the CDR3 is TGTGCCAGCAGTTTCGGAGTGGGGGCAGGGAGACGAAATGAGCAGTTCTTC.

This clonotype was observed a handful of times. The chain combines TRBV7-3 with TRBJ1-1; the D is unclear. This CDR3 has 13 amino acids. Trimming left V 3 bases short and J 1 base short, with 6 bases between. The V gene's germline CDR1 is SGHTA and CDR2 FQGTGA. DNA of the CDR3: TGTGCCAGCAGCTTCCATAGGAACACTGAAGCTTTCTTT. Its protein is CASSFHRNTEAFF.

The chain has TRBV12-3 or TRBV12-4 and TRBJ1-4; D possibly corresponds to TRBD1 (5 bases). V was trimmed by 11 bases and J by 7 bases, leaving 17 bases between them. The CDR3 contains 13 residues. CDR3 DNA: TGTGCCGGGGTTTGGGACGGAGGTGAAAAACTGTTTTTT. Amino acids: CAGVWDGGEKLFF.

The genes are TRBV4-2 and TRBJ2-4, with TRBD2 as a possible D gene (5 bases). Trimming pared 0 bases from V and 0 bases from J, leaving 15 bases between. CDR1 is LGHNA, CDR2 YNFKEQ, per germline. The CDR3 sequence is 18 residues long. The CDR3 here is CASSQESSKSGAKNIQYF. The DNA of the CDR3 is TGTGCCAGCAGCCAAGAATCGTCGAAAAGCGGAGCCAAAAACATTCAGTACTTC.

The table lists this clonotype with many counts. The rearrangement uses TRBV7-2 and TRBJ2-1; 8 nucleotides align to TRBD1. The CDR3 contains 15 residues. Germline assignment: CDR1 SGHTA and CDR2 FQGNSA. Germline trimming cut 1 base from V and 4 bases from J; bases unmatched to any gene: 3. The DNA of the CDR3 is TGTGCCAGCAGCTTAGTCCAGGGGGCTTACAATGAGCAGTTCTTC. The encoded protein is CASSLVQGAYNEQFF. The entire variable domain, with the rest obtained from reference TRBV7-2 and TRBJ2-1, is as follows: GAGVSQSPSNKVTEKGKDVELRCDPISGHTALYWYRQSLGQGLEFLIYFQGNSAPDKSGLPSDRFSAERTGGSVSTLTIQRTQQEDSAVYLCASSLVQGAYNEQFFGPGTRLTVL.

The J gene is TRBJ2-5, the V gene TRBV29-1, with TRBD2 matching over 8 bases. TRBJ2-1 explains the end of the DNA better; the J call may be wrong. The CDR3 sequence is 13 residues long. Germline assignment: CDR1 SQVTM and CDR2 ANQGSEA. In DNA form, the CDR3 reads TGCAGCGCTGCGGGACTAGGGTCGGAGACCCAGTTCTTC. As protein: CSAAGLGSETQFF.

In its sample, this clonotype was seen many times. The chain is built from TRBV6-6 and TRBJ1-1; TRBD1 might be the D (5 bases). Germline loops: CDR1 MNHNY, CDR2 SVGAGI (reference sequence). The V gene lost 2 bases and the J gene lost 0 bases, with 10 bases spanning the gap. The CDR3 contains 15 residues. CDR3 DNA sequence: TGTGCCAGCAGTTACGGACGGGACTTGAACACTGAAGCTTTCTTT. It specifies CASSYGRDLNTEAFF.

The sample holds many counts of this clonotype. J is TRBJ2-1 and V is TRBV7-3; 9 bases are a match to TRBD2. Germline assignment: CDR1 SGHTA and CDR2 FQGTGA. V lost 3 bases, J lost 0 bases, and 9 bases stayed unmatched. The CDR3 covers 18 residues. CDR3 DNA: TGTGCCAGCAGCTTGGGGCCTAGCGGGGCGAGCTCCTACAATGAGCAGTTCTTC. Protein sequence: CASSLGPSGASSYNEQFF.

This clonotype was recorded a few times. V is TRBV6-2 or TRBV6-3 and J is TRBJ1-3; D is ambiguous. The V gene's germline CDR1 is MNHEY and CDR2 SVGEGT. The CDR3 runs 18 residues. V shed 0 bases and J shed 0 bases, with 15 bases lying between them. CDR3 amino acids: CASSYSMAAAYSGNTIYF. CDR3 sequence (DNA): TGTGCCAGCAGTTACTCAATGGCCGCTGCCTACTCTGGAAACACCATATATTTT.

This clonotype was counted a few times. The chain joins TRBV7-3 to TRBJ2-3, with 9 bases aligning to TRBD2. V lost 1 base, J lost 2 bases, and 10 bases stayed unmatched. CDR1 and CDR2 from the germline V gene are SGHTA and FQGTGA. The CDR3 consists of 18 residues. The CDR3 here is CASSLNSTAGGLTDTQYF. As DNA, the CDR3 is TGTGCCAGCAGCTTAAATAGCACAGCGGGGGGACTCACAGATACGCAGTATTTT.

The J gene is TRBJ1-5, the V gene TRBV6-6; no reliable D call. This CDR3 has 13 residues. Germline CDR1 reads MNHNY; CDR2 reads SVGAGI (reference sequence). The CDR3 sequence: CVTQEGSNQPQHF. The CDR3 DNA reads TGTGTGACCCAGGAGGGCAGCAATCAGCCCCAGCATTTT.

This chain uses TRBV4-1 with TRBJ1-2; 9 nucleotides agree with TRBD1. With 0 bases clipped from V and 6 bases from J, the junction kept 5 bases outside the gene matches. The CDR3 spans 15 residues. CDR1 MGHRA and CDR2 YSYEKL come from the germline V gene. The CDR3 spells CASSQDEQGADGYTF. In nucleotides, the CDR3 is TGCGCCAGCAGCCAAGATGAACAGGGGGCAGATGGCTACACCTTC.